A selection of T cell receptor beta chains follows, all from one sample in a study of cytomegalovirus exposure and HLA in healthy donors. Sequenced by immunoSEQ multiplex PCR; TCRdb stores in-frame clones only, minus some. The data contain around 150,000 clones, roughly 79% of them singletons. Sequenced material: PBMCs. Receptors originate from a man aged 18-30 years in good health and CMV-seropositive. Both conserved end residues are part of each CDR3. The order of the fields is J gene, V gene, CDR3 protein.

TRBJ2-3 | TRBV5-1 | CASSFSDSGGVTDTQYF
TRBJ2-2 | TRBV12-5 | CASSRDSGTGELFF
TRBJ2-7 | TRBV7-8 | CASSLRWTLPTYEQYF
TRBJ2-3 | TRBV11-3 | CASRPGVLGLFLTDTQYF
TRBJ1-2 | TRBV2 | CASGSGSGRGYTF
TRBJ1-1 | TRBV6-5 | CASSYSPGGDYTEAFF
TRBJ1-2 | TRBV28 | CASSLVQGPGYTF
TRBJ1-3 | TRBV7-9 | CASSPKGESRNTIYF
TRBJ2-5 | TRBV18 | CASSPRTDTFQETQYF
TRBJ2-4 | TRBV5-8 | CASSRRTTAQAKNIQYF
TRBJ1-2 | TRBV7-8 | CASSTSPRGGYTF
TRBJ1-1 | TRBV7-2 | CASSLRNRVEAFF
TRBJ2-1 | TRBV5-1 | CASSSTLGLYNEQFF
TRBJ1-1 | TRBV25-1 | CASMTGVNTEAFF
TRBJ2-5 | TRBV4-1 | CASSQAGGGLETQYF
TRBJ1-3 | TRBV5-6 | CASSLGAGGPQAKNTIYF
TRBJ2-7 | TRBV19 | CASSIGSGLDSSYEQYF
TRBJ2-1 | TRBV5-6 | CASSLAGLGDNEQFF
TRBJ1-1 | TRBV5-1 | CASHAGVNGNEAFF
TRBJ2-7 | TRBV5-5 | CASSVFLRVGHEQYF
TRBJ2-1 | TRBV6-5 | CASSVAGPNNEQFF
TRBJ2-1 | TRBV7-6 | CASSLVLAAHNNEQFF
NA | TRBV4-2 | CASSQGRREWIAEQYF
TRBJ2-3 | TRBV30 | CAWTSVAAGTDTQYF
TRBJ1-2 | TRBV5-4 | CASSLPGFAPWGYTF
TRBJ2-7 | TRBV6-5 | CASRRGDEQYF